This T cell receptor beta chain was found in a study of T cell clonotyping in hematopoietic cell transplantation. Study-level points and caveats: Pathologically expanded recipient clonotypes increased progressively from day 30 to day 180 as diversity fell.

V dropped 4 bases and J dropped 1 base, with 14 bases sitting between them. From germline, CDR1 is SGHDT and CDR2 YYEEEE. The CDR3 length is 15 residues. In regard to this clone: Its antigen is not known.

Profiled with immunoSEQ multiplex PCR; TCRdb holds only in-frame clones, not every one. Of approximately 8,800 clones listed, more than 80% are singletons. The V call is TRBV5-6, the J call TRBJ1-1, with D unresolved. The source was PBMCs, collected at the time of graft-versus-host disease after allogeneic stem cell transplant. This clonotype originated in a male patient aged 60 to 75 who had an allogeneic stem cell transplant from an unrelated donor, so the T cells may come from the graft donor. Some clones in this sample may be carry-over from other donors' samples. This CDR3 is CASSHLTTGNTEAFF. The CDR3 nucleotides read TGTGCCAGCAGCCACCTCACCACTGGGAACACTGAAGCTTTCTTT. Supplemented by reference TRBV5-6 and TRBJ1-1, the full variable domain reads DAGVTQSPTHLIKTRGQQVTLRCSPKSGHDTVSWYQQALGQGPQFIFQYYEEEERQRGNFPDRFSGHQFPNYSSELNVNALLLGDSALYLCASSHLTTGNTEAFFGQGTRLTVV.